This record concerns one T cell receptor (beta chain) sequence. One base away lies a much larger clone, so this may be a sequencing read error. Germline assignment: CDR1 DFQATT and CDR2 SNEGSKA (reference sequence). The CDR3 totals 14 residues. These data originate in a study of T cells in Graves' hyperthyroidism and ophthalmopathy. Amplification yielded TCR beta CDR3 regions, with RNA transcripts as the source. The TCR CDR3 was amplified in a first-round RT-PCR using the HTBI primer set. TCRdb re-derived calls from the multiplex PCR reads in MiXCR, one entry per CDR3 protein. The table records roughly 650,000 distinct CDR3 sequences, about a sixth of them present only once.

The rearrangement joins TRBV20-1 to TRBJ1-5; D is uncertain. Source material: blood. The receptor was isolated from a woman aged 40 to 50 with Graves' ophthalmopathy. The CDR3 coding sequence is TGCAGTGCTAGAGGGGGTAGTAGCAGTCAGCCCCAGCATTTT. Translation: CSARGGSSSQPQHF.